These 8 T cell receptor beta chains came from one sample sequenced in a study of PD-L1 blockade in urothelial cancer. The protocol was immunoSEQ multiplex PCR, while the TCRdb copy is restricted to in-frame clones and leaves out a portion. The profile shows about 49,000 clones, 70% to 90% of them singletons. The sequencing used PBMCs, collected around atezolizumab (anti-PD-L1) treatment. All receptors come from a man aged 60-69 years with urothelial cancer.

V usage is TRBV7-3 and J usage is TRBJ2-3, with no clear D. Germline V gene data show CDR1 as SGHTA and CDR2 as FQGTGA. This CDR3 has 14 residues. Trimming shortened V by 5 bases and J by 0 bases, and 9 bases separated the two germline ends. This CDR3 is CASSQTSSTDTQYF. The CDR3 DNA follows: TGTGCCAGCAGCCAGACATCTAGCACAGATACGCAGTATTTT.

The J gene is TRBJ2-1, the V gene TRBV5-1, with 11 positions matching TRBD2. V gave up 3 bases and J gave up 4 bases; unmatched junction bases: 6. The CDR3 is 16 amino acids. CDR1 and CDR2 from the germline V gene are SGHRS and YFSETQ. The CDR3 nucleotides read TGCGCCAGCAGCTACGCCGGGACTAGCGGTTACAATGAGCAGTTCTTC. This sequence encodes CASSYAGTSGYNEQFF.

The chain employs TRBV7-2 and TRBJ1-5, with 8 bases identical to TRBD1. V shed 5 bases and J 5 bases; nucleotides not matched to a gene: 5. This CDR3 comprises 14 residues. Germline CDR1 is SGHTA and CDR2 is FQGNSA. The CDR3 is CASSQQGGDQPQHF. The CDR3 DNA follows: TGTGCCAGCAGCCAACAGGGGGGAGATCAGCCCCAGCATTTT.

The chain recombines TRBV7-6 with TRBJ1-1; D is undetermined. Germline V gene lookup returns CDR1 SGHVS and CDR2 FNYEAQ. The V gene lost 5 bases and the J gene lost 3 bases, with 16 bases spanning the gap. The CDR3 spans 15 residues. This CDR3 is CASSRSPGRDTEAFF. CDR3 DNA sequence: TGTGCCAGCAGCCGAAGTCCCGGGAGGGACACTGAAGCTTTCTTT.

The gene calls are TRBV7-2 and TRBJ2-7; the D gene is possibly TRBD2 (6 bases). Germline loops: CDR1 SGHTA, CDR2 FQGNSA. V lost 0 bases to trimming and J lost 3 bases, with 12 bases between them. The CDR3 totals 15 residues. The CDR3 protein is CASSLAAGQGYEQYF. CDR3 DNA sequence: TGTGCCAGCAGCTTAGCCGCGGGGCAAGGCTACGAGCAGTACTTC.

The rearrangement uses TRBV18 and TRBJ2-7, with 9 bases lining up with TRBD1. CDR3 length: 16 residues. Germline V gene lookup returns CDR1 KGHSH and CDR2 LQKENI. Trimming cost V 5 bases and J 4 bases; bases outside gene matches: 12. CDR3 nucleotide sequence: TGTGCCAGCTCAAAATATACAGGGGGCGCCTCGTACGAGCAGTACTTC. Its translation is CASSKYTGGASYEQYF.

This chain uses TRBV15 with TRBJ2-5; TRBD1 is a possible D gene (6 bases). Trimming cost V 0 bases and J 2 bases, with 10 bases left between them. CDR3 length equals 15 residues. Germline-derived CDR1 and CDR2 are LNHNV and YYDKDF (reference sequence). The CDR3 here is CATSRDRGQQETQYF. CDR3 nucleotide sequence: TGTGCCACCAGCAGAGATCGGGGACAACAAGAGACCCAGTACTTC.

This clone came up once. The J gene is TRBJ1-4, the V gene TRBV5-5; 9 bases match TRBD1. The germline gives CDR1 SGHKS, CDR2 YYEKEE (reference sequence). J was trimmed by 7 bases and V by 4 bases; bases with no gene match: 5. This CDR3 comprises 14 residues. The CDR3 region is CASSPGQGSEKLFF. CDR3 DNA: TGTGCCAGCAGCCCAGGACAGGGGAGTGAAAAACTGTTTTTT.